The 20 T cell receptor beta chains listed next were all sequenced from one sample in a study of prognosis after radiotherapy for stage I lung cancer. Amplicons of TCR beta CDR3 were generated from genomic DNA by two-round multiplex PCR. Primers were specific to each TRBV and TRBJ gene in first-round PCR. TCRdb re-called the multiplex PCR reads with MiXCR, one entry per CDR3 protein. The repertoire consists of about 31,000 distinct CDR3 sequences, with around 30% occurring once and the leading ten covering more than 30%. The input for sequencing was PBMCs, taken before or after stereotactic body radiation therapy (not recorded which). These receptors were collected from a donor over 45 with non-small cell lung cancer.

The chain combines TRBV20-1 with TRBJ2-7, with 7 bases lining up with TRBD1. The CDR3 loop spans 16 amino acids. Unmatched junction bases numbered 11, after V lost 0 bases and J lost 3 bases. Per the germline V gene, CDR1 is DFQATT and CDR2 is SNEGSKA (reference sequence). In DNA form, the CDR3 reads TGCAGTGCTAGAGATGGTAGAGGGGGCGGGTACTACGAGCAGTACTTC. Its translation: CSARDGRGGGYYEQYF.

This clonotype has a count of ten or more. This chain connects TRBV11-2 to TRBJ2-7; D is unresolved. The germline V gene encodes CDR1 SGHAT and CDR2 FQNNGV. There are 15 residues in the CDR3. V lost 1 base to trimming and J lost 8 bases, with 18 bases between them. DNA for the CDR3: TGTGCCAGCAGCTTAGCCGTGACGCAATGGCGCAAGCAGTACTTC. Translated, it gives CASSLAVTQWRKQYF.

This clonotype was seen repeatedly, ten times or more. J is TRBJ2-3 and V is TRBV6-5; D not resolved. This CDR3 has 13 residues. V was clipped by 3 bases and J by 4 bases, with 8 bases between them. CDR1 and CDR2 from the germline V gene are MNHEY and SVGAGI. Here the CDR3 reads CASSYKGPDTQYF. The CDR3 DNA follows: TGTGCCAGCAGTTATAAGGGCCCAGATACGCAGTATTTT.

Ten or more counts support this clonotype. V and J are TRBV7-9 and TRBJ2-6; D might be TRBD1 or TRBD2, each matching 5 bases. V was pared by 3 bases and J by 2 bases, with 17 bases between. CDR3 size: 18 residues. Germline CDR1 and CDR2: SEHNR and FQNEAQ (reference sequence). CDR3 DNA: TGTGCCAGCAGCTTGGTCGGCAGGGAGTTCCCTGGGGCCAACGTCCTGACTTTC. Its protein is CASSLVGREFPGANVLTF. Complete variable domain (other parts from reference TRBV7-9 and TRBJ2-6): DTGVSQNPRHKITKRGQNVTFRCDPISEHNRLYWYRQTLGQGPEFLTYFQNEAQLEKSRLLSDRFSAERPKGSFSTLEIQRTEQGDSAMYLCASSLVGREFPGANVLTFGAGSRLTVL.

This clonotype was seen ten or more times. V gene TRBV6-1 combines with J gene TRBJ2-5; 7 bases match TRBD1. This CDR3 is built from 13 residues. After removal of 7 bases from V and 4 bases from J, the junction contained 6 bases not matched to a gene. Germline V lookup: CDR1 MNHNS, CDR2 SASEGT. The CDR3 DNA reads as TGTGCCAGCAAGACAGGGCCTCGAGAGACCCAGTACTTC. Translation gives CASKTGPRETQYF.

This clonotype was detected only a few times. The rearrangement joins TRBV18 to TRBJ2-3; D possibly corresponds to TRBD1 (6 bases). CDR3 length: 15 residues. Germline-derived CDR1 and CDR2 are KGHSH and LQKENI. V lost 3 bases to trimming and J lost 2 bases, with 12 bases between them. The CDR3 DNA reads TGTGCCAGCTCACCTACAGGGCCGACCACAGATACGCAGTATTTT. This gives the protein CASSPTGPTTDTQYF.

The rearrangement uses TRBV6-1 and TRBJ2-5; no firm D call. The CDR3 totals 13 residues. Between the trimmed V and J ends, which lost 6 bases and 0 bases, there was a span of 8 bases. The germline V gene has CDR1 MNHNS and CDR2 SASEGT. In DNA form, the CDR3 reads TGTGCCAGCAGCCCTGACTACCAAGAGACCCAGTACTTC. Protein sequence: CASSPDYQETQYF.

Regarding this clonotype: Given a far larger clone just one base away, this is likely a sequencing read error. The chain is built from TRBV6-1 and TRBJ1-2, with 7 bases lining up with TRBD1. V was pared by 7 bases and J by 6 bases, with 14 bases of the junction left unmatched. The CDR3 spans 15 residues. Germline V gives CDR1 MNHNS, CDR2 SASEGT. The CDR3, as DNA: TGTGCCAGCATTTTACTTGGACAGGATGAGAATGGCTACACCTTC. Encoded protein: CASILLGQDENGYTF.

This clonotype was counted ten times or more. CDR3 nucleotide sequence: TGTGCCAGCAGCCCCGCCTCCGGGTCGAACTATGGCTACACCTTC. It yields the protein CASSPASGSNYGYTF. The rearrangement uses TRBV7-9 and TRBJ1-2; D is unresolved. The CDR3 loop spans 15 amino acids. The germline V gene has CDR1 SEHNR and CDR2 FQNEAQ (reference sequence). V was cut by 5 bases and J by 2 bases, with 15 bases left in between.

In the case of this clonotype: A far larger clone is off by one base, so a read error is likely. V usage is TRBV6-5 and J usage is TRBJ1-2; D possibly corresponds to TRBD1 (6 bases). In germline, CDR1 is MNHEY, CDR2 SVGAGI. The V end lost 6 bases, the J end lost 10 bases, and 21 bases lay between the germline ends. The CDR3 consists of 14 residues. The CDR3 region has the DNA TGTGCCAGCAGGGCGCCAGGGGCCCAAGGGGTCTACACCTTC. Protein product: CASRAPGAQGVYTF.

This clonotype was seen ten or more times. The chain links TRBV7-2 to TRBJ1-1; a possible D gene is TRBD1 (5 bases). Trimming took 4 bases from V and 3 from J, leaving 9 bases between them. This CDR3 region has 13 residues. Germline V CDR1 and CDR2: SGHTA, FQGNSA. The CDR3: CASSWQGDTEAFF. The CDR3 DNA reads TGTGCCAGCAGCTGGCAAGGGGACACTGAAGCTTTCTTT.

The CDR3: CASSPGGDNQPQHF. DNA of the CDR3: TGTGCCAGCAGCCCCGGAGGCGACAATCAGCCCCAGCATTTT. V and J are TRBV12-3 or TRBV12-4 and TRBJ1-5; D is unclear. This CDR3 is 14 amino acids long. The germline V and J ends were trimmed by 6 bases and 3 bases, with 12 bases remaining between them.

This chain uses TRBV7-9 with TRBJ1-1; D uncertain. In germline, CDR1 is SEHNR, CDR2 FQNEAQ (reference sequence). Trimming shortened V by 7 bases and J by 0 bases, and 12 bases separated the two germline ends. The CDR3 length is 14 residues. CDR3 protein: CASTGGQVNTEAFF. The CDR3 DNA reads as TGTGCCAGCACCGGAGGGCAGGTGAACACTGAAGCTTTCTTT.

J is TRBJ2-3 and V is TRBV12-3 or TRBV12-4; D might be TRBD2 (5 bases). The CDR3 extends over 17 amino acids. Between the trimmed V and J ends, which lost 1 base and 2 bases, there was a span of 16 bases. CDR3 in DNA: TGTGCCAGCAGTTTAGTAGGGAGCGTATCTATCACAGATACGCAGTATTTT. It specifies CASSLVGSVSITDTQYF.

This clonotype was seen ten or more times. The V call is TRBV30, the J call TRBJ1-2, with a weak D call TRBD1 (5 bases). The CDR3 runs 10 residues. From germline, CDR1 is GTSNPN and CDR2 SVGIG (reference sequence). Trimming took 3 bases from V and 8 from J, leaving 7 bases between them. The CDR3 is CAWRKGGYTF. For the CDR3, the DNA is TGTGCCTGGAGGAAGGGGGGCTACACCTTC.

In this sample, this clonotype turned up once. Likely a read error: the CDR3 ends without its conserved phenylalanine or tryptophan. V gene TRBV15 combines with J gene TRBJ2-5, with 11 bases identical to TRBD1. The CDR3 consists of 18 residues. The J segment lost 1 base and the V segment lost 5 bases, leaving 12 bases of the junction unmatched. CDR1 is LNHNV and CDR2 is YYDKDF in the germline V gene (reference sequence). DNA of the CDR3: TGTGCCACCAGCCGTCAGACTCCGGGACAGGGGGGCCAAGAGACCCAGTACCTC. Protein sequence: CATSRQTPGQGGQETQYL.

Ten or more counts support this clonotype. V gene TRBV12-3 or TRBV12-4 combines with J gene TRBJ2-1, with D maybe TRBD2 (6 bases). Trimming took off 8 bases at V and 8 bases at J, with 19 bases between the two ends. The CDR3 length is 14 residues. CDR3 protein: CASLRRGPGHEQFF. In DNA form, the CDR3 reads TGTGCCAGCCTGAGGCGGGGTCCTGGACATGAGCAGTTCTTC.

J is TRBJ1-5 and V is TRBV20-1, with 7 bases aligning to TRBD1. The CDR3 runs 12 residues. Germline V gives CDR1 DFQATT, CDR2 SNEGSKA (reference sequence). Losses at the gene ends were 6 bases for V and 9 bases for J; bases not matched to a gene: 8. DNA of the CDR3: TGCAGTGCATCGACAGGGCTCGGGCCCCAGCATTTT. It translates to CSASTGLGPQHF.

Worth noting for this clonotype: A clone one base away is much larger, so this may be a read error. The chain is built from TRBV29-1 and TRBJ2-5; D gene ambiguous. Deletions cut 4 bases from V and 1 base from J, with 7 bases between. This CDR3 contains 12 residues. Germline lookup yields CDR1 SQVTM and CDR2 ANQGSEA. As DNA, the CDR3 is TGCAGCGTTGCGTGCAGCCAAGAGACCCAGTACTTC. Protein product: CSVACSQETQYF.

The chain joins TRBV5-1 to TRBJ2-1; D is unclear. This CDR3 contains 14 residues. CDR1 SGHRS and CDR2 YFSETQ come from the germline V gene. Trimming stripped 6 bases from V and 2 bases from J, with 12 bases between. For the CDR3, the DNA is TGCGCCAGCATCTTTTCCTCCGCCTACAATGAGCAGTTCTTC. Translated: CASIFSSAYNEQFF.